The 25 T cell receptor beta chains presented below share a single source sample, sequenced in a study of cytomegalovirus exposure and HLA in healthy donors. This PCR relied on a set of 60 Vbeta primers and 13 Jbeta primers. Produced via immunoSEQ multiplex PCR; TCRdb's table is partial and in-frame only. The sample has 100,000 to 150,000 clones; roughly 75% are singletons. Source material: PBMCs. Source of these receptors: a female donor in good health and CMV-seronegative.

The chain joins TRBV28 to TRBJ2-3; TRBD2 matches at 8 bases. Germline CDR1 reads MDHEN; CDR2 reads SYDVKM. Trimming removed 6 bases from V and 3 bases from J; junction bases left unmatched: 5. There are 14 residues in the CDR3. The CDR3 reads CASSLSGRTDTQYF. The CDR3 nucleotides read TGTGCCAGCAGCCTGAGCGGGAGAACAGATACGCAGTATTTT.

There are a few counts of this clone. This sequence joins TRBV29-1 and TRBJ2-1, with D possibly TRBD1 on 6 matching bases. This CDR3 has 15 residues. The germline V gene has CDR1 SQVTM and CDR2 ANQGSEA. Trimming removed 3 bases from V and 0 bases from J, with 12 bases in between. In nucleotides, the CDR3 is TGCAGCGTTGATTCAGGGGTAAACTCCTACAATGAGCAGTTCTTC. Translation: CSVDSGVNSYNEQFF.

The rearrangement joins TRBV6-5 to TRBJ1-6, with 8 bases fitting TRBD1. The CDR3 has 14 amino acids. Germline V gene data show CDR1 as MNHEY and CDR2 as SVGAGI. V lost 2 bases and J lost 14; bases outside the gene matches: 8. The CDR3 region has the DNA TGTGCCAGCAGTTACCCGCCTCAGGGGGCAACCCTCCACTTT. This encodes CASSYPPQGATLHF.

V is TRBV6-6 and J is TRBJ2-5; D not resolved. Trimming left V 7 bases short and J 5 bases short, with 8 bases between. The CDR3 is 11 amino acids. Germline CDR1 reads MNHNY; CDR2 reads SVGAGI (reference sequence). CDR3: CASINGETQYF. The CDR3 DNA is TGTGCCAGCATCAACGGGGAGACCCAGTACTTC.

The chain has TRBV2 and TRBJ2-1; D is perhaps TRBD2 (5 bases). CDR3 size: 15 residues. CDR1 is SNHLY, CDR2 FYNNEI, per germline. Trimming shortened V by 2 bases and J by 0 bases, and 8 bases separated the two germline ends. The CDR3 DNA follows: TGTGCCAGCAGTGAAAGCGGTAGCTCCTACAATGAGCAGTTCTTC. Translated: CASSESGSSYNEQFF.

CDR3 region: CASSWRTGAQETQYF. The CDR3 bases are TGCGCCAGCAGCTGGCGGACAGGGGCGCAAGAGACCCAGTACTTC. The chain uses TRBV5-1 and TRBJ2-5, with 9 bases identical to TRBD1. V lost 3 bases and J lost 2; bases outside the gene matches: 5. The CDR3 covers 15 residues. Germline lookup yields CDR1 SGHRS and CDR2 YFSETQ.

The chain links TRBV27 to TRBJ2-7; possibly TRBD2 for D (5 bases). Looked up from germline, CDR1 is MNHEY and CDR2 is SMNVEV (reference sequence). Trimming took off 3 bases at V and 4 bases at J, with 13 bases between the two ends. The CDR3 contains 14 residues. The CDR3 protein is CASSLVGGSYEQYF. CDR3 coding DNA: TGTGCCAGCAGTTTGGTCGGAGGCTCGTACGAGCAGTACTTC.

There are a few counts of this clone. Sequence at one end of the junction differs from germline and may be a read error. V gene TRBV20-1 combines with J gene TRBJ2-4, with 7 bases aligning to TRBD2. Germline values: CDR1 DFQATT, CDR2 SNEGSKA (reference sequence). The CDR3 length is 11 residues. CDR3 bases: TGCAGTGCTATGGGAGGGAACAGTCAGTACTTC. Translated, it gives CSAMGGNSQYF.

The chain uses TRBV5-1 and TRBJ1-2; D remains ambiguous. V gave up 0 bases and J gave up 4 bases, with 7 bases separating them. The germline gives CDR1 SGHRS, CDR2 YFSETQ. There are 13 residues in the CDR3. The CDR3 region is CASSLARGYGYTF. CDR3 coding DNA: TGCGCCAGCAGCTTGGCTAGAGGCTATGGCTACACCTTC.

The rearrangement uses TRBV30 and TRBJ1-1; TRBD1 might be the D (6 bases). The CDR3 has 13 amino acids. V was shortened by 5 bases and J by 0 bases, with 10 bases between the two germline ends. The germline V gene has CDR1 GTSNPN and CDR2 SVGIG (reference sequence). The CDR3 spells CAWEQGVNTEAFF. CDR3 coding DNA: TGTGCCTGGGAACAGGGTGTGAACACTGAAGCTTTCTTT.

The chain joins TRBV9 to TRBJ2-2, with D perhaps TRBD2 (7 bases). Trimming pared 2 bases from V and 7 bases from J, leaving 12 bases between. There are 14 residues in the CDR3. CDR1 and CDR2 (germline): SGDLS, YYNGEE. CDR3 in DNA: TGTGCCAGCAGCGTGGGGGGGGCCGACGGGGAGCTGTTTTTT. It is translated as CASSVGGADGELFF.

The chain is built from TRBV4-1 and TRBJ1-5, with 9 bases matching TRBD1. The CDR3 totals 15 residues. Germline values: CDR1 MGHRA, CDR2 YSYEKL. Trimming took 4 bases from V and 3 from J; bases not matched to a gene: 4. The CDR3 sequence is CASSPGTGINQPQHF. The CDR3 region has the DNA TGCGCCAGCAGCCCCGGGACAGGGATCAATCAGCCCCAGCATTTT.

This clone was found once. The rearrangement uses TRBV5-1 and TRBJ2-5; D is possibly TRBD1 (6 bases). The CDR3 has 16 residues. Germline lookup yields CDR1 SGHRS and CDR2 YFSETQ. Trimming stripped 3 bases from V and 4 bases from J, with 19 bases between. CDR3: CASSSGLTGPGETQYF. As DNA, the CDR3 is TGCGCCAGCAGCTCGGGCCTCACAGGGCCAGGAGAGACCCAGTACTTC. Supplemented by reference TRBV5-1 and TRBJ2-5, the full variable domain reads KAGVTQTPRYLIKTRGQQVTLSCSPISGHRSVSWYQQTPGQGLQFLFEYFSETQRNKGNFPGRFSGRQFSNSRSEMNVSTLELGDSALYLCASSSGLTGPGETQYFGPGTRLLVL.

This clone was observed a few times. This chain links TRBV19 with TRBJ2-1, with 9 positions matching TRBD2. Germline V lookup: CDR1 LNHDA, CDR2 SQIVND (reference sequence). Trimming took 6 bases from V and 7 from J; bases not matched to a gene: 10. The CDR3 length is 15 residues. The CDR3 here is CASRRTSVLWNEQFF. The DNA for the CDR3 is TGTGCCAGTAGACGGACTAGCGTCCTGTGGAATGAGCAGTTCTTC. The full variable domain, in which reference TRBV19 and TRBJ2-1 provide the parts outside the CDR3, is DGGITQSPKYLFRKEGQNVTLSCEQNLNHDAMYWYRQDPGQGLRLIYYSQIVNDFQKGDIAEGYSVSREKKESFPLTVTSAQKNPTAFYLCASRRTSVLWNEQFFGPGTRLTVL.

J is TRBJ2-7 and V is TRBV2; D possibly corresponds to TRBD2 (7 bases). Germline-derived CDR1 and CDR2 are SNHLY and FYNNEI. V lost 2 bases and J 3 bases, leaving 14 bases between the germline ends. The CDR3 runs to 15 residues. The CDR3 is CASSERGAGIYEQYF. CDR3 DNA: TGTGCCAGCAGTGAACGGGGGGCAGGGATCTACGAGCAGTACTTC.

The chain joins TRBV5-1 to TRBJ2-5, with no clear D. The V and J ends lost 6 bases and 2 bases respectively, with 11 bases between them. This CDR3 is built from 13 residues. CDR1 SGHRS and CDR2 YFSETQ come from the germline V gene. The CDR3 loop is CASKANWQETQYF. CDR3 nucleotide sequence: TGCGCCAGCAAAGCAAACTGGCAAGAGACCCAGTACTTC.

V usage is TRBV13 and J usage is TRBJ2-5, with TRBD2 identical over 11 bases. Germline V gives CDR1 PRHDT, CDR2 FYEKMQ (reference sequence). The CDR3 spans 15 residues. V lost 5 bases, J lost 7 bases, and 9 bases stayed unmatched. The CDR3 DNA is TGTGCCAGCAGCCCTCAACTAGCGGGAGTCGGGACCCAGTACTTC. This gives the protein CASSPQLAGVGTQYF.

The chain employs TRBV5-4 and TRBJ2-1; 8 bases fit TRBD1. Per germline, CDR1 SGHNT and CDR2 YYREEE (reference sequence). This CDR3 is 17 amino acids long. Trimming at V came to 4 bases and at J to 0 bases, leaving 9 bases not matched to a gene. The CDR3 bases are TGTGCCAGCAGCCAGGGGGCCCTAGCCAACTCCTACAATGAGCAGTTCTTC. It specifies CASSQGALANSYNEQFF.

V gene TRBV7-2 combines with J gene TRBJ2-5; possibly TRBD1 for D (5 bases). V shed 5 bases and J shed 2 bases, with 15 bases lying between them. The CDR3 totals 15 residues. Germline CDR1 SGHTA, CDR2 FQGNSA. The CDR3 loop reads CASSAPTVYQETQYF. The CDR3 DNA is TGTGCCAGCAGCGCCCCGACAGTCTATCAAGAGACCCAGTACTTC.

The chain employs TRBV11-2 and TRBJ1-1, with TRBD1 identical over 7 bases. Germline V CDR1 and CDR2: SGHAT, FQNNGV. V was pared by 11 bases and J by 2 bases, with 8 bases of the junction left unmatched. The CDR3 totals 13 residues. CDR3 sequence reads: CAASRQGNTEAFF. The DNA for the CDR3 is TGTGCCGCTTCTCGACAGGGAAACACTGAAGCTTTCTTT.

This clone was counted between two and nine times. This sequence joins TRBV28 and TRBJ2-5; 8 positions agree with TRBD2. The J call may not be correct, given that the DNA end is closer to TRBJ2-7. The V gene's germline CDR1 is MDHEN and CDR2 SYDVKM. The CDR3 is 18 amino acids. The CDR3 reads CASSFDRLAFRSSYEQYF. The CDR3 DNA is TGTGCCAGCAGTTTTGACAGACTAGCGTTTCGGAGCTCCTACGAGCAGTACTTC.

V and J are TRBV5-1 and TRBJ2-3; a possible D gene is TRBD1 (6 bases). V was shortened by 2 bases and J by 2 bases, with 9 bases between the two germline ends. CDR3 length: 14 residues. CDR1 and CDR2 (germline): SGHRS, YFSETQ. CDR3 DNA sequence: TGCGCCAGCAGCTTCGACAGGTCCACAGATACGCAGTATTTT. This codes for CASSFDRSTDTQYF.

The chain recombines TRBV5-1 with TRBJ2-7; a possible D gene is TRBD1 (5 bases). Deletions cut 4 bases from V and 0 bases from J, with 14 bases between. Per the germline V gene, CDR1 is SGHRS and CDR2 is YFSETQ. The CDR3 is 15 residues long. The CDR3 nucleotides are TGCGCCAGCAGCCCAGGCCCCCAGGGCTCCTACGAGCAGTACTTC. The encoded protein is CASSPGPQGSYEQYF.

The CDR3 is CASSPSGIYNEQFF. The CDR3 bases are TGTGCCAGCTCACCATCAGGGATCTACAATGAGCAGTTCTTC. The V and J genes are TRBV18 and TRBJ2-1, with a weak D call TRBD1 (5 bases). V lost 2 bases to trimming and J lost 3 bases, with 8 bases between them. The V gene's germline CDR1 is KGHSH and CDR2 LQKENI. This CDR3 is built from 14 residues.

The chain combines TRBV4-1 with TRBJ1-5, with D unresolved. CDR3 length: 14 amino acids. The V end lost 4 bases, the J end lost 2 bases, and 9 bases lay between the germline ends. CDR1 MGHRA and CDR2 YSYEKL come from the germline V gene. CDR3 in amino acids: CASSPDWRNQPQHF. CDR3 DNA: TGCGCCAGCAGCCCTGACTGGCGCAATCAGCCCCAGCATTTT.